These T cell receptor beta chains were read from a single sample in a study of cytomegalovirus exposure and HLA in healthy donors. Data came from immunoSEQ multiplex PCR; TCRdb stores just in-frame clones and leaves some out. The sample lists approximately 120,000 clones, about 88% seen once, with 1.1% in the top ten. The source material was PBMCs. These receptors all stem from a young woman in good health and CMV-seronegative. Each CDR3 is given with its conserved first and last residue. D genes are given only for firm matches. Some rows mark clone size as missing; the rest say once, few, many or name a class of expanded clone.

size: -; J: TRBJ1-1; D: -; V: TRBV9; DNA: TGTGCTAGCAGCGTAGTTGACAGCTTGAACACTGAAGCTTTCTTT; CDR3: CASSVVDSLNTEAFF
size: -; J: TRBJ2-3; D: -; V: TRBV30; DNA: TGTGCCTGGAGTCGAGGCGGCCGCCCAGATACGCAGTATTTT; CDR3: CAWSRGGRPDTQYF
size: -; J: TRBJ2-1; D: TRBD2; V: TRBV9; DNA: TGTGCCAGCAGCGTGGCGGGAGATGGAGTTGAGCAGTTCTTC; CDR3: CASSVAGDGVEQFF
size: -; J: TRBJ2-2; D: TRBD2; V: TRBV4-2; DNA: TGTGCCAGCAGACAAAGGGGTAGCGGGAAGACCGGGGAGCTGTTTTTT; CDR3: CASRQRGSGKTGELFF
size: few; J: TRBJ1-6; D: TRBD1; V: TRBV19; DNA: TGTGCCAGTACTCGTCAGGGGGATTCACCCCTCCACTTT; CDR3: CASTRQGDSPLHF
size: -; J: TRBJ1-2; D: -; V: TRBV15; DNA: TGTGCCACCAGCTTAGGACAGAACTATGGCTACACCTTC; CDR3: CATSLGQNYGYTF
size: -; J: TRBJ1-2; D: -; V: TRBV19; DNA: TGTGCCAGTAGTATAGTCGGAGGGAGCTACACCTTC; CDR3: CASSIVGGSYTF
size: once; J: TRBJ2-5; D: -; V: TRBV2; DNA: TGTGCCAGCAGTGAACAGGGGGAGACCCAGTACTTC; CDR3: CASSEQGETQYF
size: -; J: TRBJ1-5; D: TRBD1; V: TRBV6-6; DNA: TGTGCCAGCAGTCTAAGGACAGGCGTTGAACATCAGCCCCAGCATTTT; CDR3: CASSLRTGVEHQPQHF
size: -; J: TRBJ1-5; D: -; V: TRBV6-5; DNA: TGTGCCAGCAGGGAAACAGGGATGGGTCAGCCCCAGCATTTT; CDR3: CASRETGMGQPQHF
size: -; J: TRBJ2-7; D: TRBD1; V: TRBV5-1; DNA: TGCGCCAGCAGCTCGGGACAGGGGGCCGCCGAGCAGTACTTC; CDR3: CASSSGQGAAEQYF
size: once; J: TRBJ1-5; D: TRBD1; V: TRBV15; DNA: TGTGCCACCAGCACCGGACAGGGTAGATTGCCCCAGCATTTT; CDR3: CATSTGQGRLPQHF
size: -; J: TRBJ2-7; D: TRBD1; V: TRBV4-2; DNA: TGTGCCAGCAGCCAAACTGCCGGACAGGGGGCTTACGAGCAGTACTTC; CDR3: CASSQTAGQGAYEQYF
size: -; J: TRBJ2-2; D: -; V: TRBV7-2; DNA: TGTGCCAGCAGCATACCTACTAGCACCGGGGAGCTGTTTTTT; CDR3: CASSIPTSTGELFF
size: -; J: TRBJ1-2; D: -; V: TRBV29-1; DNA: TGCAGCGTTGATAGTGGCTACACCTTC; CDR3: CSVDSGYTF
size: -; J: TRBJ2-1; D: -; V: TRBV28; DNA: TGTGCCAGCAGTGTTCTTAGCGAGAATGAGCAGTTCTTC; CDR3: CASSVLSENEQFF
size: -; J: TRBJ1-2; D: -; V: TRBV30; DNA: TGTGCCTGGAGTACCCAGGAGGGGAAGTATGGCTACACCTTC; CDR3: CAWSTQEGKYGYTF
size: -; J: TRBJ2-7; D: -; V: TRBV7-2; DNA: TGTGCCAGCAGCTTTTCGGGCGGGATTTACGAGCAGTACTTC; CDR3: CASSFSGGIYEQYF
size: -; J: TRBJ2-5; D: TRBD2; V: TRBV29-1; DNA: TGCAGCGTTGAATGGCTAGCGGGGGTGCAAGAGACCCAGTACTTC; CDR3: CSVEWLAGVQETQYF
size: -; J: TRBJ2-5; D: TRBD2; V: TRBV7-2; DNA: TGTGCCAGCAGCTCTAGCGGCACAGAGACCCAGTACTTC; CDR3: CASSSSGTETQYF
size: -; J: TRBJ1-1; D: TRBD1; V: TRBV28; DNA: TGTGCCAGCAGGGATAACAGGGGGGTGAACACTGAAGCTTTCTTT; CDR3: CASRDNRGVNTEAFF
size: -; J: TRBJ1-2; D: -; V: TRBV28; DNA: TGTGCCATCAAAAACCCGGAGGGCTACACCTTC; CDR3: CAIKNPEGYTF